This T cell receptor beta chain was identified in a study of PD-1 blockade in mismatch repair-deficient tumors. Study-wide findings and caveats: Tumor-resident clones, often undetectable pretreatment in blood, expanded then contracted after pembrolizumab.

As to this clone: The antigen remains unidentified.

Germline-derived CDR1 and CDR2 are SGHNT and YYREEE (reference sequence). V lost 4 bases, J lost 0 bases, and 22 bases lay in between. The CDR3 extends over 18 amino acids. This sample's time point: identical roughly eleven-day culture without peptide (control). Cells were stimulated around ten days with each of about 7 ELISpot-reactive neoantigens. Libraries were prepared by immunoSEQ multiplex PCR; TCRdb keeps only in-frame clonotypes and omits some of them. The sample lists around 13,000 clones; approximately 90% were seen once. The sequenced sample was cells cultured in vitro, obtained from a patient treated with pembrolizumab. The clonotype comes from an adult with mismatch repair-deficient cancer. This chain joins TRBV5-4 and TRBJ1-2, with a tentative D call TRBD1 (6 bases). CDR3 nucleotide sequence: TGTGCCAGCAGCCAAAACCTCGGACGCGGGGGCACTAACTATGGCTACACCTTC. Translated: CASSQNLGRGGTNYGYTF.